This T cell receptor (beta chain) was captured in a study of CD4 and CD8 cells across lung adenocarcinoma regions. The V end lost 6 bases, the J end lost 12 bases, and 29 bases lay between the germline ends. Germline-derived CDR1 and CDR2 are MNHNS and SASEGT. The CDR3 consists of 17 residues. The patients had localized lung adenocarcinoma, a non-small cell subtype. TCRdb called the PCR reads again in MiXCR, with one record for every CDR3 protein. This table has about 23,000 distinct CDR3 sequences, approximately 52% appearing once. What was sequenced was CD4+ T cells from the center of a lung tumor. This sequence was found in a male donor with lung adenocarcinoma. The CD4 and CD8 labels of this study may be unreliable. The rearrangement joins TRBV6-1 to TRBJ2-2; D might be TRBD2 (6 bases). CDR3 loop: CASSRRGAAGSTGKLFF. CDR3 nucleotides: TGTGCCAGCAGCCGGAGGGGAGCGGCTGGGAGCACCGGTAAGCTGTTTTTT.